The 22 T cell receptor beta chains listed next were all sequenced from one sample in a study of T cells in Graves' hyperthyroidism and ophthalmopathy. Researchers amplified the TCR beta CDR3 regions from RNA transcripts. TCR CDR3 regions were first amplified by RT-PCR with HTBI primers. TCRdb re-analysed the multiplex PCR reads in MiXCR, keeping a single row per CDR3 protein. The sample lists around 660,000 distinct CDR3 sequences, approximately 42% occurring once. Sequencing input: peripheral blood or thyroid tissue (not recorded which). The receptors were gathered from an adult man with Graves' disease, either hyperthyroidism or ophthalmopathy (not recorded which).

The chain couples TRBV20-1 to TRBJ1-6; no clear D. Germline V lookup: CDR1 DFQATT, CDR2 SNEGSKA (reference sequence). The CDR3 totals 15 residues. Trimming left V 0 bases short and J 7 bases short, with 13 bases between. The CDR3 coding sequence is TGCAGTGCTAGAGATCGGCCAGGTCTAAATTCACCCCTCCACTTT. Protein sequence: CSARDRPGLNSPLHF.

This clonotype was seen ten or more times. The V gene is TRBV7-2, the J gene TRBJ1-1; D is unclear. This CDR3 is 16 amino acids long. CDR1 and CDR2 from the germline V gene are SGHTA and FQGNSA. V was shortened by 8 bases and J by 2 bases, with 21 bases between the two germline ends. The DNA for the CDR3 is TGTGCCAGCCACACCCTTAGAGGACGGCGAAACACTGAAGCTTTCTTT. Amino acids: CASHTLRGRRNTEAFF.

This clonotype occurred a few times. The V call is TRBV5-1, the J call TRBJ2-7; TRBD2 matches at 10 bases. CDR1 SGHRS and CDR2 YFSETQ come from the germline V gene. Trimming at V came to 0 bases and at J to 8 bases, leaving 8 bases not matched to a gene. CDR3 length: 15 amino acids. The chain's CDR3 is CASSLGELAGVKQYF. The CDR3, as DNA: TGCGCCAGCAGCTTGGGGGAGCTAGCGGGAGTGAAGCAGTACTTC.

This clonotype was recorded once. This likely came from a read error, as a far larger clone is one base away. The chain employs TRBV29-1 and TRBJ1-1; D uncertain. Trimming removed 4 bases from V and 0 bases from J, with 6 bases in between. The CDR3 runs 12 residues. CDR1 is SQVTM, CDR2 ANQGSEA, per germline. The CDR3 nucleotides read TGCAGCGTTGTTGGCATGAACACTGAAGCTTTCTTT. Its protein is CSVVGMNTEAFF. Based on the CDR3 plus reference TRBV29-1 and TRBJ1-1, the full variable domain is SAVISQKPSRDICQRGTSLTIQCQVDSQVTMMFWYRQQPGQSLTLIATANQGSEATYESGFVIDKFPISRPNLTFSTLTVSNMSPEDSSIYLCSVVGMNTEAFFGQGTRLTVV.

This sequence joins TRBV7-8 and TRBJ1-2; D might be TRBD1 (6 bases). The CDR3 runs to 14 residues. CDR1 is SGHVS and CDR2 is FQNEAQ in the germline V gene. Trimming stripped 1 base from V and 4 bases from J, with 10 bases between. CDR3 nucleotides: TGTGCCAGCAGCTTAGACAGGGTGGCCTATGGCTACACCTTC. This translates into CASSLDRVAYGYTF.

The chain uses TRBV7-2 and TRBJ1-6; TRBD1 aligns across 7 bases. This CDR3 is 13 amino acids long. J was trimmed by 9 bases and V by 6 bases; bases with no gene match: 5. The germline V gene encodes CDR1 SGHTA and CDR2 FQGNSA. The CDR3 loop is CASSKTGASPLHF. The CDR3 DNA reads TGTGCCAGCAGTAAAACAGGGGCTTCACCCCTCCACTTT.

V and J are TRBV11-1 and TRBJ1-1; tentative D call: TRBD1 (5 bases). The CDR3 spans 14 residues. The V gene's germline CDR1 is SGHAT and CDR2 FQDESV (reference sequence). V lost 1 base to trimming and J lost 4 bases, with 10 bases between them. CDR3 DNA: TGTGCCAGCAGCTTAGAAACCGGGGGCACTGAAGCTTTCTTT. Translated: CASSLETGGTEAFF.

This clonotype was observed many times. The V gene is TRBV10-3, the J gene TRBJ1-2, with TRBD1 as a possible D gene (5 bases). The V and J ends lost 10 bases and 4 bases respectively, with 22 bases between them. Germline lookup yields CDR1 ENHRY and CDR2 SYGVKD. The CDR3 is made up of 15 amino acids. This CDR3 is CATNPAQGFVYGYTF. CDR3 sequence (DNA): TGTGCCACAAACCCAGCCCAGGGATTCGTCTATGGCTACACCTTC.

This clonotype has a count of ten or more. The chain combines TRBV7-2 with TRBJ1-5; D call uncertain. With 5 bases removed from V and 3 bases from J, the gap between germline ends came to 17 bases. CDR3 length equals 16 residues. Germline loops: CDR1 SGHTA, CDR2 FQGNSA. CDR3 sequence (DNA): TGTGCCAGCAGCCAAGAGGTCCCGGGTTACAATCAGCCCCAGCATTTT. Translated: CASSQEVPGYNQPQHF.

This clonotype appeared a single time. CDR3 DNA sequence: TGTGCCAGCGGCCAAGGGCTTCCAGGGGGCGTGAATTCACCCCTCCACTTT. Encoded protein: CASGQGLPGGVNSPLHF. The genes are TRBV12-3 or TRBV12-4 and TRBJ1-6; 8 bases match TRBD1. The CDR3 runs 17 residues. V shed 8 bases and J 7 bases; nucleotides not matched to a gene: 16.

The chain combines TRBV12-3 or TRBV12-4 with TRBJ1-5; D unclear. Trimming left V 4 bases short and J 2 bases short, with 9 bases between. The CDR3 sequence is 14 residues long. In DNA form, the CDR3 reads TGTGCCAGCAGTTCGGACCCGGGCAATCAGCCCCAGCATTTT. Amino acid sequence: CASSSDPGNQPQHF.

Many counts were recorded for this clonotype. The chain uses TRBV24-1 and TRBJ2-7; TRBD2 is a possible D gene (5 bases). This CDR3 has 13 residues. V lost 7 bases to trimming and J lost 3 bases, with 12 bases between them. CDR1 KGHDR and CDR2 SFDVKD come from the germline V gene. The CDR3 region has the DNA TGTGCCACCAGGAGTGCGGAGGACTACGAGCAGTACTTC. Its protein is CATRSAEDYEQYF.

The gene calls are TRBV2 and TRBJ2-5, with D perhaps matching TRBD2 (6 bases). The V end lost 7 bases, the J end lost 1 base, and 16 bases lay between the germline ends. This CDR3 contains 15 residues. Germline lookup yields CDR1 SNHLY and CDR2 FYNNEI. CDR3 protein: CASTQGSTSQETQYF. The CDR3 DNA reads as TGTGCCAGCACTCAGGGATCGACTAGCCAAGAGACCCAGTACTTC.

Regarding this clonotype: A much bigger clone sits one base away, suggesting this may be a read error. The rearrangement links TRBV10-3 to TRBJ2-7; D remains unclear. The length of the CDR3 is 12 residues. Germline V lookup: CDR1 ENHRY, CDR2 SYGVKD. Trimming stripped 1 base from V and 5 bases from J, with 6 bases between. CDR3 DNA: TGTGCCATCAGTGAGTTACCCCACGAGCAGTACTTC. Translation gives CAISELPHEQYF.

In this sample, this clonotype turned up many times. The gene calls are TRBV29-1 and TRBJ1-4, with D unresolved. The germline CDR1 and CDR2 sequences are SQVTM and ANQGSEA. The ends were cut back, 3 bases at V and 5 bases at J, with 4 bases in the middle. The CDR3 has 11 residues. The CDR3: CSVDTNEKLFF. Written as DNA, the CDR3 is TGCAGCGTTGATACAAATGAAAAACTGTTTTTT.

The J gene is TRBJ2-7, the V gene TRBV29-1; 10 bases agree with TRBD2. Trimming at V came to 5 bases and at J to 3 bases, leaving 16 bases not matched to a gene. CDR1 SQVTM and CDR2 ANQGSEA come from the germline V gene. The CDR3 length is 17 residues. The CDR3 DNA is TGCAGCGTTAAGATTCATCTAGCGGGGGACTTAAACTACGAGCAGTACTTC. It yields the protein CSVKIHLAGDLNYEQYF.

The chain joins TRBV13 to TRBJ1-3; D is possibly TRBD1 (5 bases). Trimming pared 4 bases from V and 3 bases from J, leaving 13 bases between. CDR1 PRHDT and CDR2 FYEKMQ come from the germline V gene (reference sequence). The CDR3 runs 15 residues. CDR3 region: CASSWGTRGGNTIYF. The CDR3 DNA reads as TGTGCCAGCAGCTGGGGGACCAGAGGTGGAAACACCATATATTTT.

In its sample, this clonotype was seen a few times. This rearrangement joins TRBV29-1 to TRBJ1-6, with D possibly matching TRBD1 (5 bases). V lost 4 bases and J lost 9, with 22 bases in between. Germline CDR1 reads SQVTM; CDR2 reads ANQGSEA. The CDR3 extends over 16 amino acids. CDR3 DNA sequence: TGCAGCGTTGTGTTCCTCGACGGGGGGTCTATTTCACCCCTCCACTTT. This sequence encodes CSVVFLDGGSISPLHF.

The genes are TRBV10-3 and TRBJ1-3; the D gene is possibly TRBD1 (6 bases). Germline CDR1 ENHRY, CDR2 SYGVKD. The CDR3 extends over 13 amino acids. V was pared by 6 bases and J by 8 bases, with 14 bases between. DNA for the CDR3: TGTGCCATCAGGGCAGGGGAGGAGGACACCATATATTTT. The encoded protein is CAIRAGEEDTIYF.

This clonotype was seen more than once but under ten times. The gene calls are TRBV20-1 and TRBJ1-1, with TRBD1 identical over 7 bases. This CDR3 has 14 residues. V shed 3 bases, J shed 0 bases, and the junction held 4 bases outside the gene matches. The germline CDR1 and CDR2 sequences are DFQATT and SNEGSKA (reference sequence). CDR3 amino acids: CSASSGQLNTEAFF. The CDR3 region has the DNA TGCAGTGCTAGCTCGGGACAGCTGAACACTGAAGCTTTCTTT.

The chain recombines TRBV24-1 with TRBJ1-4; D unclear. The CDR3 length is 15 residues. V was cut by 11 bases and J by 0 bases, with 15 bases left in between. Per germline, CDR1 KGHDR and CDR2 SFDVKD. The CDR3 DNA reads as TGTGCCAGCAAACGGATCGACGCAACTAATGAAAAACTGTTTTTT. Its translation is CASKRIDATNEKLFF.

This clonotype was observed a handful of times. CDR3 protein: CASSRLEVNYGYTF. The CDR3 nucleotides read TGTGCCAGCAGCCGCTTAGAGGTCAACTATGGCTACACCTTC. V gene TRBV7-2 combines with J gene TRBJ1-2; no firm D call. Germline values: CDR1 SGHTA, CDR2 FQGNSA. Between the trimmed V and J ends, which lost 5 bases and 2 bases, there was a span of 12 bases. The CDR3 length is 14 residues.